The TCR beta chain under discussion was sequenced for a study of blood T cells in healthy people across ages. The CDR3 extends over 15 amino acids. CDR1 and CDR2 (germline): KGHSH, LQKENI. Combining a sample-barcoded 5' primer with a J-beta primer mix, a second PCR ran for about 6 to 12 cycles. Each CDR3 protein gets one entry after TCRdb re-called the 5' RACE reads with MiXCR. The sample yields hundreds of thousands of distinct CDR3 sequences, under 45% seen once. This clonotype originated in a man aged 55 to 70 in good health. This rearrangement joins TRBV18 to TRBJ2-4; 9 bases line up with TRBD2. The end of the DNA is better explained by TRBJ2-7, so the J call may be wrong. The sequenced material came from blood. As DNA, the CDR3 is TGTGCCAGCTCACCATCTGCGGGGGGGAACTACGAGCAGTACTTC. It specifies CASSPSAGGNYEQYF.